Below, 28 T cell receptor beta chains from the same sample are listed, as sequenced in a study of T cells in Graves' hyperthyroidism and ophthalmopathy (dated by TCRdb to the late 2010s). Libraries came from multiplex PCR. The data were produced on an Illumina HiSeq 2000. Amplification of TCR beta CDR3 regions was carried out from RNA transcripts. A first-round RT-PCR of the TCR CDR3 used the HTBI primer set with the Qiagen OneStep RT-PCR kit. The public reads were quality trimmed at Q25 with fastp and then assembled into clones with MiXCR by TCRdb, keeping productive beta chains. Here each entry gathers all rows of one CDR3 protein and keeps the most common genes and DNA. The sample table shows about 610,000 distinct CDR3 sequences, and roughly a sixth are seen once. In total, the top ten clones hold more than 3% of the sample. Sequencing was carried out using blood. Receptors were obtained from a woman aged 40 to 50 with Graves' ophthalmopathy.

This clonotype showed up many times. The chain combines TRBV3-1 with TRBJ1-3; D uncertain. The germline V gene encodes CDR1 LGHDT and CDR2 YNNKEL (reference sequence). Trimming pared 0 bases from V and 0 bases from J, leaving 6 bases between. This CDR3 has 15 residues. The DNA for the CDR3 is TGTGCCAGCAGCCAAGATGACGGCTCTGGAAACACCATATATTTT. Translating it yields CASSQDDGSGNTIYF.

This clonotype was seen only a few times. The CDR3 bases are TGCGCCAGCGGAGGTCCGACAGGGGCTCTGGAGACCCAGTACTTC. Translating it yields CASGGPTGALETQYF. This chain uses TRBV5-1 with TRBJ2-5; TRBD1 matches at 8 bases. Germline lookup yields CDR1 SGHRS and CDR2 YFSETQ. V dropped 7 bases and J dropped 5; count of bases not matched to a gene: 13. The CDR3 sequence is 15 residues long. The full variable domain, with the rest looked up from reference TRBV5-1 and TRBJ2-5, is KAGVTQTPRYLIKTRGQQVTLSCSPISGHRSVSWYQQTPGQGLQFLFEYFSETQRNKGNFPGRFSGRQFSNSRSEMNVSTLELGDSALYLCASGGPTGALETQYFGPGTRLLVL.

The rearrangement links TRBV6-9 to TRBJ2-7; TRBD2 agrees at 10 bases. J was trimmed by 2 bases and V by 3 bases; bases with no gene match: 10. The CDR3 length is 17 residues. The germline V gene encodes CDR1 MNHGY and CDR2 SVAAGI. The CDR3 DNA reads as TGTGCCAGCAGTTACAGATTAGCGGGAGGCGCCACCTACGAGCAGTACTTC. Amino acids: CASSYRLAGGATYEQYF.

This clonotype appeared a few times. The V call is TRBV5-1, the J call TRBJ2-3, with TRBD2 identical over 9 bases. Germline V gives CDR1 SGHRS, CDR2 YFSETQ. The V segment lost 4 bases and the J segment 6 bases; nucleotides outside the gene matches: 12. This CDR3 contains 16 residues. The CDR3 DNA follows: TGCGCCAGCAGCCGGATTAGCGGGAGTAGCGGGGATACGCAGTATTTT. Its protein is CASSRISGSSGDTQYF.

This clonotype was seen many times. The V and J genes are TRBV20-1 and TRBJ2-3, with 8 bases matching TRBD2. With V trimmed by 0 bases and J by 1 base, 3 bases remained unmatched. CDR3 length equals 15 residues. The germline V gene encodes CDR1 DFQATT and CDR2 SNEGSKA (reference sequence). CDR3 amino acids: CSARERGEGTDTQYF. For the CDR3, the DNA is TGCAGTGCTAGAGAGCGGGGGGAGGGCACAGATACGCAGTATTTT.

Many counts were recorded for this clonotype. This rearrangement joins TRBV6-1 to TRBJ1-3; D not certain. V lost 8 bases and J lost 8, with 10 bases in between. The CDR3 runs 11 residues. Per germline, CDR1 MNHNS and CDR2 SASEGT. The CDR3 DNA reads TGTGCCAGCTCAAATCGGGACACCATATATTTT. Translated, it gives CASSNRDTIYF.

This clonotype was detected ten times or more. The J gene is TRBJ1-2, the V gene TRBV30, with a weak D call TRBD1 (5 bases). Per germline, CDR1 GTSNPN and CDR2 SVGIG (reference sequence). V lost 3 bases and J lost 4, with 12 bases in between. The length of the CDR3 is 13 residues. CDR3 in amino acids: CAWSRDGIYGYTF. CDR3 in DNA: TGTGCCTGGAGCCGGGACGGGATCTATGGCTACACCTTC.

This clonotype was recorded at least ten times. The chain recombines TRBV30 with TRBJ2-5; 7 bases map to TRBD1. The CDR3 runs to 17 residues. Germline V gene lookup returns CDR1 GTSNPN and CDR2 SVGIG (reference sequence). V lost 3 bases to trimming and J lost 9 bases; unmatched junction nucleotides: 22. DNA of the CDR3: TGTGCCTGGAGCCCGGGACAGCCAACGCCCCAGAGCAGGGCCCAGTACTTC. Translated: CAWSPGQPTPQSRAQYF.

The chain recombines TRBV11-1 with TRBJ1-4; 7 bases fit TRBD1. The CDR3 has 16 amino acids. J lost 7 bases, V lost 4 bases, and 12 bases had no gene match. Germline V lookup: CDR1 SGHAT, CDR2 FQDESV (reference sequence). The DNA for the CDR3 is TGTGCCAGCAGCTCCTCAGGAGGACAGGCCTTTGAAAAACTGTTTTTT. Translation: CASSSSGGQAFEKLFF.

V and J are TRBV20-1 and TRBJ2-7; 12 positions match TRBD2. Germline CDR1 and CDR2: DFQATT and SNEGSKA (reference sequence). The CDR3 covers 15 residues. The ends lost 3 bases at V and 6 bases at J; junction bases unmatched: 9. In nucleotides, the CDR3 is TGCAGTGCTAGGGATCTGGGGACTAGCGGGCTCGAGCAGTACTTC. Translation gives CSARDLGTSGLEQYF.

This clonotype has more than one count but fewer than ten. V and J are TRBV11-2 and TRBJ1-1; weak D call: TRBD1 (5 bases). Germline V CDR1 and CDR2: SGHAT, FQNNGV. V gave up 2 bases and J gave up 0 bases, with 16 bases separating them. The CDR3 runs to 17 residues. Here the CDR3 reads CASSLLTGTIMNTEAFF. The CDR3 DNA reads as TGTGCCAGCAGCTTATTAACCGGGACGATCATGAACACTGAAGCTTTCTTT. Supplemented by reference TRBV11-2 and TRBJ1-1, the full variable domain reads EAGVAQSPRYKIIEKRQSVAFWCNPISGHATLYWYQQILGQGPKLLIQFQNNGVVDDSQLPKDRFSAERLKGVDSTLKIQPAKLEDSAVYLCASSLLTGTIMNTEAFFGQGTRLTVV.

V usage is TRBV5-8 and J usage is TRBJ2-5; 9 bases are a match to TRBD2. The germline CDR1 and CDR2 sequences are SGHTS and YDEGEE. J was trimmed by 4 bases and V by 4 bases; bases with no gene match: 14. The CDR3 consists of 17 residues. The CDR3 nucleotides read TGTGCCAGCAGCCCCATGATTAGCGGGAGTGGAGGAGAGACCCAGTACTTC. Translated: CASSPMISGSGGETQYF.

In its sample, this clonotype was seen many times. The V and J genes are TRBV6-1 and TRBJ2-1; 8 bases align to TRBD1. Germline trimming cut 5 bases from V and 0 bases from J; bases unmatched to any gene: 3. Germline loops: CDR1 MNHNS, CDR2 SASEGT. This CDR3 is built from 15 residues. CDR3 sequence (DNA): TGTGCCAGCAGTCAACAGGGGGGCTCCTACAATGAGCAGTTCTTC. Its translation: CASSQQGGSYNEQFF.

The gene calls are TRBV10-3 and TRBJ2-1; tentative D call: TRBD2 (6 bases). Matching the DNA end better, TRBJ2-7 makes the J call doubtful. CDR1 and CDR2 from the germline V gene are ENHRY and SYGVKD. The CDR3 runs to 13 residues. The CDR3 DNA is TGTGCCATCAGTCCGGGAGAAGGCAATGAGCAGTACTTC. Translation gives CAISPGEGNEQYF.

This clonotype has just a few counts. V usage is TRBV5-1 and J usage is TRBJ1-6, with a possible D match to TRBD1 (5 bases). This CDR3 contains 15 residues. V was clipped by 4 bases and J by 6 bases, with 14 bases between them. CDR1 is SGHRS and CDR2 is YFSETQ in the germline V gene. The CDR3 sequence is CASSVSGTFNSPLHF. The CDR3 DNA reads TGCGCCAGCAGCGTCTCCGGGACTTTTAATTCACCCCTCCACTTT.

The chain has TRBV9 and TRBJ1-6, with D possibly matching TRBD1 (6 bases). CDR3 size: 15 residues. Germline V lookup: CDR1 SGDLS, CDR2 YYNGEE. V lost 3 bases and J 7 bases, leaving 14 bases between the germline ends. CDR3 sequence: CASSANGQPNSPLHF. CDR3 DNA sequence: TGTGCCAGCAGCGCTAATGGACAGCCAAATTCACCCCTCCACTTT.

The chain carries TRBV7-8 and TRBJ2-5; 13 nucleotides line up with TRBD2. The CDR3 runs to 15 residues. Germline V gene data show CDR1 as SGHVS and CDR2 as FQNEAQ. J lost 4 bases, V lost 5 bases, and 4 bases had no gene match. DNA for the CDR3: TGTGCCAGCAGCCCCGGGACTAGCGGGGTAGAGACCCAGTACTTC. Protein product: CASSPGTSGVETQYF.

This clonotype was found many times. The chain joins TRBV20-1 to TRBJ2-7; D is possibly TRBD2 (5 bases). In germline, CDR1 is DFQATT, CDR2 SNEGSKA (reference sequence). The CDR3 is 13 amino acids. V lost 5 bases to trimming and J lost 3 bases, with 14 bases between them. The CDR3 spells CSAPSAGGYEQYF. The CDR3 DNA reads TGCAGTGCTCCTTCCGCCGGAGGCTACGAGCAGTACTTC.

This clonotype was seen ten or more times. V is TRBV20-1 and J is TRBJ2-3, with D possibly matching TRBD1 (6 bases). The germline gives CDR1 DFQATT, CDR2 SNEGSKA (reference sequence). V was clipped by 3 bases and J by 2 bases, with 18 bases between them. This CDR3 is built from 16 residues. CDR3 protein: CSARVVQGPNTDTQYF. The DNA of the CDR3 is TGCAGTGCTAGGGTGGTTCAGGGGCCAAACACAGATACGCAGTATTTT.

Concerning this clonotype itself: The junction does not match germline at one end; this may be a read error. J is TRBJ2-2 and V is TRBV11-2; tentative D call: TRBD2 (5 bases). CDR3 length: 15 amino acids. The germline V gene encodes CDR1 SGHAT and CDR2 FQNNGV. CDR3 nucleotides: TGCGCCAGCAGCCAAGCCCCACTAGAAGTCGGGGAGCTGTTTTTT. It yields the protein CASSQAPLEVGELFF.

At least ten counts were recorded for this clonotype. The CDR3 DNA reads as TGCGCCAGCAGCTTGGCGGGGGGCACCTTCTACAATGAGCAGTTCTTC. This codes for CASSLAGGTFYNEQFF. The chain joins TRBV5-1 to TRBJ2-1, with D possibly matching TRBD2 (7 bases). The V end was cut by 0 bases, the J end by 3 bases, with 13 bases between. CDR3 length equals 16 residues. Germline V gene data show CDR1 as SGHRS and CDR2 as YFSETQ. Combining the CDR3 with reference TRBV5-1 and TRBJ2-1 gives the whole variable domain KAGVTQTPRYLIKTRGQQVTLSCSPISGHRSVSWYQQTPGQGLQFLFEYFSETQRNKGNFPGRFSGRQFSNSRSEMNVSTLELGDSALYLCASSLAGGTFYNEQFFGPGTRLTVL.

Concerning this clonotype: An end of the junction differs from the germline gene, which may be a read error. The genes are TRBV5-1 and TRBJ2-2; 9 bases match TRBD1. The CDR3 has 14 amino acids. Germline V gene data show CDR1 as SGHRS and CDR2 as YFSETQ. CDR3: CASGDRVNTGELLF. The CDR3 nucleotides read TGCGCCAGCGGGGACAGGGTGAACACCGGGGAGCTGCTTTTT. The variable domain in full, with the rest retrieved from reference TRBV5-1 and TRBJ2-2, is KAGVTQTPRYLIKTRGQQVTLSCSPISGHRSVSWYQQTPGQGLQFLFEYFSETQRNKGNFPGRFSGRQFSNSRSEMNVSTLELGDSALYLCASGDRVNTGELLFGEGSRLTVL.

This clonotype was seen many times. The genes are TRBV28 and TRBJ1-5; D remains ambiguous. The germline V gene encodes CDR1 MDHEN and CDR2 SYDVKM. V lost 4 bases and J 0 bases, leaving 1 base between the germline ends. The CDR3 totals 12 residues. In DNA form, the CDR3 reads TGTGCCAGCAGTTATAGCAATCAGCCCCAGCATTTT. This gives the protein CASSYSNQPQHF.

This clonotype has at least ten counts. The chain is built from TRBV2 and TRBJ2-3; D unresolved. Germline CDR1 SNHLY, CDR2 FYNNEI. The CDR3 is made up of 14 amino acids. V was trimmed by 6 bases and J by 3 bases, leaving 13 bases between them. CDR3 bases: TGTGCCAGCAGGCCCCTATGGGGAACAGATACGCAGTATTTT. Protein: CASRPLWGTDTQYF.

This clonotype has at least ten counts. V and J are TRBV20-1 and TRBJ2-1; 13 nucleotides align to TRBD2. The germline V gene has CDR1 DFQATT and CDR2 SNEGSKA (reference sequence). V gave up 2 bases and J gave up 5 bases; unmatched junction bases: 3. This CDR3 region has 15 residues. CDR3 sequence: CSARQLAGGDNEQFF. The CDR3, as DNA: TGCAGTGCTAGACAACTAGCGGGGGGGGACAATGAGCAGTTCTTC.

A word on this clonotype: A much larger clone is a single base away; this may be a read error. V usage is TRBV12-3 or TRBV12-4 and J usage is TRBJ2-3; D unclear. This CDR3 contains 18 residues. V gave up 5 bases and J gave up 2 bases, with 23 bases separating them. CDR3 in DNA: TGTGCCAGCAGTGAACGACGGGCTCGGTGGAAGACCACAGATACGCAGTATTTT. Residues: CASSERRARWKTTDTQYF.

The gene calls are TRBV20-1 and TRBJ2-1, with TRBD2 identical over 13 bases. Trimming took 0 bases from V and 3 from J; bases not matched to a gene: 5. The CDR3 is 17 amino acids. The V gene's germline CDR1 is DFQATT and CDR2 SNEGSKA (reference sequence). The CDR3 nucleotides read TGCAGTGCTAGAGATGGCGGACTAGCGGGAGTCTACAATGAGCAGTTCTTC. It is translated as CSARDGGLAGVYNEQFF.

Comment on this clonotype: A much larger clone differs from this one at a single base, so this may be a read error. The conserved final phenylalanine or tryptophan is absent from the CDR3, which likely points to a read error. This chain joins TRBV28 and TRBJ1-5; 7 positions match TRBD1. Germline V gene data show CDR1 as MDHEN and CDR2 as SYDVKM. V shed 2 bases and J 0 bases; nucleotides not matched to a gene: 7. The length of the CDR3 is 17 residues. The CDR3 DNA is TGTGCCAGCAGTTTAACGACAGGGCCAAATAGCAATCAGCCCCAGCATTCT. Amino acids: CASSLTTGPNSNQPQHS.